The clone carrying this T cell receptor beta chain was found once. The CDR3 is 12 amino acids. The ends were cut back, 2 bases at V and 7 bases at J, with 6 bases in the middle. Germline CDR1 and CDR2: SGHAT and FQNNGV. CD45RO negativity and positive selection for CCR7 defined naive CD8 cells, a population that excluded terminally differentiated effector memory CD45RA+ cells. Data came from immunoSEQ multiplex PCR; TCRdb stores just in-frame clones and leaves some out. The sample consists of 550,000 to 650,000 clones, approximately 96% of them appearing once. The sample originates from a study of shared clonotypes between healthy human individuals.

This rearrangement joins TRBV11-2 to TRBJ2-1; D unclear. The origin of this receptor is a woman aged 25 to 39 in good health. Material: naive CD8+ T cells sorted from blood. The CDR3, as DNA: TGTGCCAGCAGCTTATTTTTAAATGAGCAGTTCTTC. This translates into CASSLFLNEQFF.